Each of the 29 T cell receptor beta chains below was sequenced from the same sample in a study of blood T cell repertoires in COVID-19. Profiled with immunoSEQ multiplex PCR; TCRdb holds only in-frame clones, not every one. The repertoire consists of about 96,000 clones, with over 85% occurring once and the leading ten covering roughly 4.2%. The specimen sequenced was peripheral blood. The receptors originated from a human donor with COVID-19, enrolled during active disease. The donor label of this sample is uncertain.

This chain's CDR3 is CASRRQGQAFF. The CDR3 DNA reads TGCGCCAGCAGACGACAGGGCCAAGCTTTCTTT. This chain links TRBV5-1 with TRBJ1-1, with TRBD1 matching over 7 bases. This CDR3 has 11 amino acids. V shed 5 bases and J 9 bases; nucleotides not matched to a gene: 4. CDR1 is SGHRS, CDR2 YFSETQ, per germline.

This chain links TRBV7-9 with TRBJ1-2, with D maybe TRBD1 (6 bases). V was pared by 0 bases and J by 4 bases, with 12 bases between. Looked up from germline, CDR1 is SEHNR and CDR2 is FQNEAQ (reference sequence). The CDR3 loop spans 15 amino acids. CDR3 nucleotides: TGTGCCAGCAGCTTAGCGGCGGGGGCAGGCTATGGCTACACCTTC. Translation: CASSLAAGAGYGYTF.

The J gene is TRBJ2-5, the V gene TRBV19; maybe TRBD2 (6 bases). Germline values: CDR1 LNHDA, CDR2 SQIVND (reference sequence). This CDR3 is built from 12 residues. V shed 8 bases and J shed 0 bases, with 7 bases lying between them. This chain's CDR3 is CASGRNQETQYF. The CDR3 coding sequence is TGTGCCAGTGGGAGGAACCAAGAGACCCAGTACTTC.

This chain joins TRBV9 and TRBJ1-1, with D maybe TRBD1 (6 bases). The germline CDR1 and CDR2 sequences are SGDLS and YYNGEE. This CDR3 contains 15 residues. The germline V and J ends were trimmed by 1 base and 4 bases, with 14 bases remaining between them. CDR3 region: CASSVPRGGPTEAFF. As DNA, the CDR3 is TGTGCCAGCAGCGTACCTCGGGGGGGGCCCACTGAAGCTTTCTTT.

The J gene is TRBJ2-5, the V gene TRBV24-1, with TRBD1 identical over 8 bases. V dropped 4 bases and J dropped 5; count of bases not matched to a gene: 8. Germline V CDR1 and CDR2: KGHDR, SFDVKD. The CDR3 sequence is 15 residues long. The CDR3 sequence is CATSDADRVGETQYF. The CDR3 DNA follows: TGTGCCACCAGTGACGCGGACAGGGTGGGGGAGACCCAGTACTTC.

This CDR3 is CASSLITVNSPLHF. The CDR3 coding sequence is TGTGCCAGCAGCTTAATTACAGTTAATTCACCCCTCCACTTT. The V and J genes are TRBV7-9 and TRBJ1-6; D call uncertain. This CDR3 has 14 amino acids. Germline CDR1 is SEHNR and CDR2 is FQNEAQ (reference sequence). The V end was cut by 2 bases, the J end by 6 bases, with 8 bases between.

J is TRBJ1-5 and V is TRBV4-1; weak D call: TRBD1 (6 bases). This CDR3 has 15 residues. Trimming took 3 bases from V and 5 from J, leaving 14 bases between them. CDR1 MGHRA and CDR2 YSYEKL come from the germline V gene. The DNA of the CDR3 is TGCGCCAGCAGCCAGGTCACACAGGGATATCAGCCCCAGCATTTT. Translating it yields CASSQVTQGYQPQHF.

The chain is built from TRBV25-1 and TRBJ1-4, with D perhaps matching TRBD1 (5 bases). The CDR3 has 16 amino acids. Trimming removed 2 bases from V and 8 bases from J, with 18 bases in between. Germline V gene lookup returns CDR1 MGHDK and CDR2 SYGVNS. CDR3 coding DNA: TGTGCCAGCAGTGAAGGGGCGAGGGCGGGAAGCGAAAAACTGTTTTTT. Amino acid sequence: CASSEGARAGSEKLFF.

This clone was picked up one time. The rearrangement links TRBV19 to TRBJ1-2; 7 nucleotides agree with TRBD1. Trimming took 7 bases from V and 3 from J; bases not matched to a gene: 14. CDR3 size: 16 residues. Germline lookup yields CDR1 LNHDA and CDR2 SQIVND (reference sequence). Here the CDR3 DNA reads TGTGCCAGTACTCCGGGACAGTTTAGGACCTACTATGGCTACACCTTC. It codes for CASTPGQFRTYYGYTF.

This clone showed up just once. The chain couples TRBV10-3 to TRBJ1-4; D may be TRBD1 (6 bases). The germline gives CDR1 ENHRY, CDR2 SYGVKD. Trimming cost V 2 bases and J 7 bases, with 17 bases left between them. The CDR3 sequence is 16 residues long. In nucleotides, the CDR3 is TGTGCCATCAGTGAGACACTGACAGGCGGAAGTGAAAAACTGTTTTTT. Its protein product is CAISETLTGGSEKLFF.

This clone was recorded many times. The chain carries TRBV5-1 and TRBJ2-7, with 9 positions matching TRBD1. With V trimmed by 4 bases and J by 2 bases, 7 bases remained unmatched. The CDR3 is made up of 15 amino acids. Germline V gives CDR1 SGHRS, CDR2 YFSETQ. The CDR3 DNA reads TGCGCCAGCAGCACGGGACAGGGAATTCCCTACGAGCAGTACTTC. It codes for CASSTGQGIPYEQYF.

The CDR3: CSAKVGGEDTQYF. The CDR3 region has the DNA TGCAGCGCAAAGGTTGGGGGGGAAGATACGCAGTATTTT. The V gene is TRBV29-1, the J gene TRBJ2-3, with 7 bases identical to TRBD2. Germline V lookup: CDR1 SQVTM, CDR2 ANQGSEA. J lost 5 bases, V lost 7 bases, and 9 bases had no gene match. The CDR3 runs to 13 residues.

The chain combines TRBV9 with TRBJ1-2; D is undetermined. V lost 0 bases and J lost 9, with 9 bases in between. The CDR3 is made up of 12 amino acids. Germline assignment: CDR1 SGDLS and CDR2 YYNGEE. The CDR3 nucleotides are TGTGCCAGCAGCGTAGCGGGATGGAGCTACACCTTC. Translation: CASSVAGWSYTF.

This chain links TRBV2 with TRBJ1-3; D is ambiguous. CDR1 is SNHLY and CDR2 is FYNNEI in the germline V gene. This CDR3 contains 17 residues. Trimming pared 3 bases from V and 0 bases from J, leaving 15 bases between. CDR3 nucleotide sequence: TGTGCCAGCAGTGACGGATCTGGACTGCTCTCTGGAAACACCATATATTTT. Translated: CASSDGSGLLSGNTIYF.

This chain joins TRBV30 and TRBJ2-1, with TRBD1 matching 10 bases. V lost 2 bases and J lost 7; bases outside the gene matches: 11. The germline V gene encodes CDR1 GTSNPN and CDR2 SVGIG (reference sequence). The CDR3 is 16 amino acids. The CDR3 protein is CAWSPPGGQGGNEQFF. The CDR3 DNA is TGTGCCTGGAGTCCGCCGGGAGGACAGGGGGGGAATGAGCAGTTCTTC.

This clone was counted between two and nine times. The chain is built from TRBV5-4 and TRBJ2-7; possibly TRBD2 for D (5 bases). V was shortened by 4 bases and J by 0 bases, with 11 bases between the two germline ends. Germline loops: CDR1 SGHNT, CDR2 YYREEE (reference sequence). There are 14 residues in the CDR3. Here the CDR3 reads CASSTDWNSYEQYF. The CDR3 coding sequence is TGTGCCAGCAGCACGGACTGGAACTCCTACGAGCAGTACTTC.

V is TRBV6-4 and J is TRBJ1-5; D is ambiguous. This CDR3 has 15 residues. With 5 bases removed from V and 1 base from J, the gap between germline ends came to 12 bases. Germline CDR1 and CDR2: MRHNA and SNTAGT. In nucleotides, the CDR3 is TGTGCCAGCAGTTCCAAACCGGGGAGCAATCAGCCCCAGCATTTT. This encodes CASSSKPGSNQPQHF.

This chain joins TRBV24-1 and TRBJ1-5; no reliable D call. The CDR3 runs to 14 residues. Germline assignment: CDR1 KGHDR and CDR2 SFDVKD. V lost 5 bases, J lost 2 bases, and 9 bases lay in between. The CDR3 DNA is TGTGCCACCAGTGGCACCGGTGGCAATCAGCCCCAGCATTTT. Translating gives CATSGTGGNQPQHF.

The V gene is TRBV25-1, the J gene TRBJ1-3; D unresolved. There are 14 residues in the CDR3. Trimming stripped 9 bases from V and 2 bases from J, with 14 bases between. CDR1 is MGHDK and CDR2 is SYGVNS in the germline V gene. The CDR3 DNA reads TGTGCCAGTAAGACTGAGACGGCTGGAAACACCATATATTTT. Protein sequence: CASKTETAGNTIYF.

The V and J genes are TRBV14 and TRBJ2-2, with 7 bases lining up with TRBD1. Per the germline V gene, CDR1 is SGHDN and CDR2 is FVKESK. V was pared by 4 bases and J by 5 bases, with 7 bases of the junction left unmatched. The CDR3 contains 15 residues. CDR3 in DNA: TGTGCCAGCAGCCGTCTCGACAGGGCGACCGGGGAGCTGTTTTTT. Protein: CASSRLDRATGELFF.

This sequence joins TRBV5-1 and TRBJ1-6, with a tentative D call TRBD1 (5 bases). The germline V gene has CDR1 SGHRS and CDR2 YFSETQ. This CDR3 contains 15 residues. Trimming cost V 0 bases and J 8 bases, with 12 bases left between them. In nucleotides, the CDR3 is TGCGCCAGCAGCTTGGGAGCCGGAGGGGATTCACCCCTCCACTTT. The encoded protein is CASSLGAGGDSPLHF.

The chain carries TRBV6-5 and TRBJ2-7; 10 nucleotides align to TRBD1. Germline CDR1 is MNHEY and CDR2 is SVGAGI. The junction had 11 bases not matched to a gene; V was cut back by 4 bases and J by 8 bases. This CDR3 is 15 amino acids long. The CDR3 sequence: CASSSGGQGNLKQYF. The CDR3 bases are TGTGCCAGCAGTTCCGGGGGACAGGGGAATTTAAAGCAGTACTTC.

The rearrangement uses TRBV3-1 (or the pseudogene TRBV3-2) and TRBJ2-7; 7 bases fit TRBD2. Germline CDR1 and CDR2: LGHDT and YNNKEL (reference sequence). V dropped 1 base and J dropped 7; count of bases not matched to a gene: 13. CDR3 length: 16 residues. The CDR3 DNA follows: TGTGCCAGCAGCCAAGTTTGGGGGGGTTTCCCCGGGGAGCAGTACTTC. Protein product: CASSQVWGGFPGEQYF.

This chain joins TRBV6-5 and TRBJ1-1, with 7 bases that match TRBD1. The CDR3 is 14 amino acids. Germline V gene lookup returns CDR1 MNHEY and CDR2 SVGAGI. V gave up 6 bases and J gave up 7 bases; unmatched junction bases: 11. CDR3 DNA sequence: TGTGCCAGCAGGATACAGGGGAACACCTATGAAGCTTTCTTT. As protein: CASRIQGNTYEAFF.

This clone was counted a few times. The rearrangement joins TRBV5-1 to TRBJ1-6; the D is unclear. The germline CDR1 and CDR2 sequences are SGHRS and YFSETQ. V was trimmed by 1 base and J by 9 bases, leaving 14 bases between them. The CDR3 is 15 residues long. CDR3 residues: CASSLFTQEGSPLHF. Written as DNA, the CDR3 is TGCGCCAGCAGCTTGTTTACCCAGGAAGGTTCACCCCTCCACTTT.

The chain uses TRBV12-2 and TRBJ1-1; TRBD1, the table's D call, lacks a check against the DNA. TRBV12-2 is a pseudogene locus. The CDR3 runs 14 residues. CDR3 DNA: TGTGCAAGTCGCCTGACAGGAATGAACACTGAAGCTTTCTTT. Protein: CASRLTGMNTEAFF.

This clone was seen once. The chain combines TRBV4-2 with TRBJ1-2; D remains unclear. CDR3 length: 18 amino acids. Germline V gene sequence: CDR1 LGHNA, CDR2 YNFKEQ. V lost 2 bases to trimming and J lost 0 bases, with 19 bases between them. CDR3 in amino acids: CASSQTAPGLATNYGYTF. The CDR3 DNA reads as TGTGCCAGCAGCCAAACGGCCCCAGGTTTGGCCACTAACTATGGCTACACCTTC.

The V and J genes are TRBV10-2 and TRBJ1-4; perhaps TRBD1 as D (5 bases). Germline lookup yields CDR1 WSHSY and CDR2 SAAADI. The CDR3 loop spans 14 amino acids. V lost 4 bases, J lost 3 bases, and 9 bases lay in between. DNA for the CDR3: TGCGCCAGCAGTGGCGGGACGTCTAATGAAAAACTGTTTTTT. Encoded protein: CASSGGTSNEKLFF.

This clone was observed a single time. V and J are TRBV19 and TRBJ1-5; D is ambiguous. The CDR3 covers 13 residues. CDR1 and CDR2 from the germline V gene are LNHDA and SQIVND (reference sequence). Trimming left V 8 bases short and J 5 bases short, with 13 bases between. CDR3 sequence (DNA): TGTGCCAGTGCCCGGTCCGGTGATCAGCCCCAGCATTTT. This codes for CASARSGDQPQHF.